This entry is about one TCR beta chain. The antigen remains undetermined. Looked up from germline, CDR1 is SGHRS and CDR2 is YFSETQ. V was clipped by 4 bases and J by 5 bases; unmatched bases: 8. This CDR3 spans 15 amino acids. TCRdb's copy holds only in-frame clones and misses some; the assay was immunoSEQ multiplex PCR. The table shows approximately 82,000 clones, with roughly 83% occurring only once. This specimen comes from a study of OX40 agonist ivuxolimab in advanced cancers. Study context: Aged about 20 to 80 with a mean of roughly 63 years, they were about 78% male. Findings and limits, study-wide: Some of the lowest clonal expansion was seen in partial responders at 0.1-3.0 mg/kg. Researchers did not determine the expanded peripheral T cells' antigen specificity.

Blood got drawn at baseline, again on cycle 4 day 1, and then on cycle 7 day 1. The genes are TRBV5-1 and TRBJ1-5; the match to TRBD1 covers 8 bases. The TCR originated in an adult with an advanced solid tumor such as melanoma, head and neck, liver or kidney cancer. The sequences come from CD4+ or CD8+ T cells sorted from blood, collected in a trial of the OX40 agonist ivuxolimab. CDR3 nucleotides: TGCGCCAGCAGCCCCCCCGGACAGGGAGATCAGCCCCAGCATTTT. As protein: CASSPPGQGDQPQHF.